Listed below are T cell receptor beta chains from one sample, sequenced in a study of ipilimumab plus nivolumab after autologous stem cell transplantation. Here immunoSEQ multiplex PCR was the method, and the copy in TCRdb shows in-frame clones only, minus some. This repertoire shows more than 20,000 clones, 77% found once; its top ten account for around 20%. This specimen consisted of PBMCs, obtained in a trial of ipilimumab plus nivolumab as post-transplant consolidation. These receptors all stem from a male donor with diffuse large B-cell lymphoma. CDR3s include the opening cysteine and the closing phenylalanine or tryptophan. D genes are given only for firm matches. Clone size is not always given. Where it is, it says once, few, many or a class for expanded clones.

NA | NA | TRBJ2-5 | TRBV5-6 | CASSNNYPKAQYF | TGTGCCAGCAGCAACAACTACCCGAAGGCCCAGTACTTC
NA | NA | TRBJ2-5 | TRBV11-1 | CASTIKRGAAQETQYF | TGTGCCAGCACCATAAAACGGGGAGCGGCACAAGAGACCCAGTACTTC
NA | NA | TRBJ2-7 | TRBV11-2 | CASSPPGRYEQYF | TGTGCCAGCAGCCCCCCGGGCCGTTACGAGCAGTACTTC
NA | NA | TRBJ2-7 | TRBV11-2 | CASSLSTGEGSYEQYF | TGTGCCAGCAGCTTAAGTACAGGGGAGGGCTCCTACGAGCAGTACTTC
TRBD2 | NA | TRBJ2-3 | TRBV14 | CASSPILAGNTDTQYF | TGTGCCAGCAGCCCCATACTAGCGGGTAACACAGATACGCAGTATTTT
NA | NA | TRBJ2-7 | TRBV5-1 | CASSGTGNSYEQYF | TGCGCCAGCAGCGGAACAGGGAACTCCTACGAGCAGTACTTC
NA | NA | TRBJ1-1 | TRBV5-1 | CASSLDAGTEAFF | TGCGCCAGCAGCTTGGATGCGGGAACTGAAGCTTTCTTT
NA | NA | TRBJ2-7 | TRBV18 | CASSPQAPLGEQYF | TGTGCCAGCTCACCTCAGGCACCCTTAGGGGAGCAGTACTTC
NA | NA | TRBJ2-7 | TRBV7-2 | CASSSTKYEQYF | TGTGCCAGCAGTTCTACCAAATACGAGCAGTACTTC
NA | NA | TRBJ2-2 | TRBV30 | CAWSHLGARGGELFF | TGTGCCTGGTCTCACCTCGGGGCCAGGGGCGGGGAGCTGTTTTTT
TRBD1 | few | TRBJ1-2 | TRBV9 | CASSVDGQGRSNF | TGTGCCAGCAGCGTGGACGGACAGGGAAGGAGCAATTTC
NA | NA | TRBJ1-1 | TRBV28 | CASRGWGTEAFF | TGTGCCAGCAGGGGCTGGGGCACTGAAGCTTTCTTT
NA | NA | TRBJ1-1 | TRBV6-5 | CASSYSSAGLTEAFF | TGTGCCAGCAGTTACTCGTCGGCAGGACTCACTGAAGCTTTCTTT
TRBD1 | NA | TRBJ1-1 | TRBV28 | CASSLLPGQGAPEAFF | TGTGCCAGCAGTTTGTTACCGGGACAGGGGGCCCCTGAAGCTTTCTTT
NA | NA | TRBJ1-1 | TRBV2 | CASIRNTEAFF | TGTGCCAGCATTCGGAACACTGAAGCTTTCTTT
NA | NA | TRBJ1-2 | TRBV19 | CASSTERGANYGYTF | TGTGCCAGTAGTACTGAGAGAGGGGCTAACTATGGCTACACCTTC
NA | once | TRBJ1-4 | TRBV5-1 | CASSLGSTNEKLFF | TGCGCCAGCAGCTTGGGCTCAACTAATGAAAAACTGTTTTTT
TRBD2 | NA | TRBJ2-7 | TRBV28 | CASTLAGPREQYF | TGTGCCAGCACACTAGCGGGGCCGCGCGAGCAGTACTTC
NA | NA | TRBJ2-3 | TRBV19 | CASSISAPRTDTQYF | TGTGCCAGTAGTATCTCGGCCCCCAGGACAGATACGCAGTATTTT
NA | NA | TRBJ2-7 | TRBV6-1 | CASSVGTYEQYF | TGTGCCAGCAGTGTGGGGACCTACGAGCAGTACTTC
NA | once | TRBJ1-5 | TRBV5-8 | CASSHLSDMGSQPQHF | TGTGCCAGCAGCCATCTTTCAGACATGGGGTCTCAGCCCCAGCATTTT
TRBD1 | NA | TRBJ1-6 | TRBV5-5 | CASSDLIGQGNSPLHF | TGTGCCAGCAGCGATTTAATAGGACAGGGTAATTCACCCCTCCACTTT
TRBD1 | NA | TRBJ2-7 | TRBV19 | CASSPTGPYEQYF | TGTGCCAGTAGCCCGACAGGGCCCTACGAGCAGTACTTC
NA | once | TRBJ1-2 | TRBV29-1 | CSVVRGADDYGYTF | TGCAGCGTTGTACGGGGGGCGGACGACTATGGCTACACCTTC